A selection of T cell receptor beta chains follows, all from one sample in a study of cytomegalovirus exposure and HLA in healthy donors. The protocol was immunoSEQ multiplex PCR, while the TCRdb copy is restricted to in-frame clones and leaves out a portion. The sample gives some 140,000 clones, 80% of which show up once; about 13% is in the top ten. The sample was PBMCs. The receptors were sampled from a man aged 25 to 40 in good health and CMV-seropositive. Each CDR3 is given with its conserved first and last residue. A D gene is named only where the DNA matches it firmly. A clone size is listed for some rows: how often the clone was seen (once, few, many), or a class if it is expanded.

V	J	size	D	length	CDR3	DNA
TRBV15	TRBJ2-7	once	NA	13	CATRPRGGYEQYF	TGTGCCACCAGACCCCGAGGGGGTTACGAGCAGTACTTC
TRBV28	TRBJ2-7	NA	TRBD1	16	CASSTSGQRILYEQYF	TGTGCCAGCAGTACATCGGGACAGCGTATCCTCTACGAGCAGTACTTC
TRBV6-6	TRBJ2-1	NA	TRBD2	15	CASKSLAGDLNEQFF	TGTGCCAGCAAGAGCCTAGCGGGAGATTTGAATGAGCAGTTCTTC
TRBV7-2	TRBJ2-7	NA	TRBD2	16	CASSLVAGGARYEQYF	TGTGCCAGCAGCTTAGTTGCGGGAGGGGCGAGGTACGAGCAGTACTTC
TRBV5-1	TRBJ2-1	NA	TRBD2	16	CASSLIAGGTYNEQFF	TGCGCCAGCAGCTTGATAGCGGGAGGAACTTACAATGAGCAGTTCTTC
TRBV7-2	TRBJ2-7	NA	TRBD1	16	CASSYRQGARTYEQYF	TGTGCCAGCAGCTACAGACAGGGGGCAAGGACCTACGAGCAGTACTTC
TRBV7-2	TRBJ2-7	NA	TRBD2	15	CASSLLLAGALEQYF	TGTGCCAGCAGCTTATTACTAGCGGGAGCGCTGGAGCAGTACTTC
TRBV19	TRBJ2-7	NA	TRBD2	14	CASSPTGLEGEQYF	TGTGCCAGTAGTCCGACGGGACTAGAGGGGGAGCAGTACTTC
TRBV2	TRBJ1-5	few	TRBD1	15	CASRRGQGTRQPQHF	TGTGCCAGCAGACGGGGACAGGGGACGAGGCAGCCCCAGCATTTT
TRBV7-2	TRBJ2-7	NA	TRBD2	15	CASSPGGEGLPEQYF	TGTGCCAGCAGCCCGGGGGGGGAGGGCCTTCCCGAGCAGTACTTC
TRBV11-3	TRBJ2-3	NA	TRBD1	16	CASSLATGGRTDTQYF	TGTGCCAGCAGCTTAGCAACAGGGGGACGCACAGATACGCAGTATTTT
TRBV19	TRBJ1-2	NA	NA	17	CASSPQAGPTGYYGYTF	TGTGCCAGTAGTCCGCAAGCAGGTCCAACAGGGTACTATGGCTACACCTTC
TRBV5-1	TRBJ2-7	few	TRBD2	16	CASSLFSGRSSYEQYF	TGCGCCAGCAGCTTGTTTTCCGGGAGGAGTTCCTACGAGCAGTACTTC
TRBV7-2	TRBJ2-7	NA	TRBD2	15	CASSLGGSAPVKQYF	TGTGCCAGCAGCTTAGGCGGGAGTGCTCCGGTAAAGCAGTACTTC
TRBV19	TRBJ2-2	NA	TRBD1	14	CASGRQGNTGELFF	TGTGCCAGTGGACGACAGGGGAACACCGGGGAGCTGTTTTTT
TRBV28	TRBJ2-1	NA	TRBD2	17	CASSFLAGGQFAGEQFF	TGTGCCAGCAGTTTTCTAGCGGGAGGGCAGTTTGCGGGGGAGCAGTTCTTC
TRBV23-1	TRBJ1-3	NA	TRBD1	23	CASSQSLDGTAHLPQSSGNTIYF	TGCGCCAGCAGTCAATCTTTGGATGGGACAGCGCACCTACCTCAATCCTCTGGAAACACCATATATTTT
TRBV1	TRBJ1-5	NA	NA	18	CTSSQVGGETYSNQPQHF	TGCACCAGCAGCCAAGTGGGAGGGGAAACCTATAGCAATCAGCCCCAGCATTTT
TRBV27	TRBJ1-4	NA	NA	15	CASSLVGRSNEKLFF	TGTGCCAGCAGTTTGGTGGGGAGGTCTAATGAAAAACTGTTTTTT
TRBV19	TRBJ2-2	NA	TRBD1	18	CASRSPSGQGERDRELFF	TGTGCCAGTAGGTCACCCTCGGGACAGGGGGAACGGGACCGGGAGCTGTTTTTT
TRBV5-1	TRBJ2-7	NA	TRBD2	14	CASALGAGFYEQYF	TGCGCCAGCGCCCTCGGAGCGGGATTCTACGAGCAGTACTTC
TRBV28	TRBJ2-3	NA	TRBD1	18	CASRPYLGTGGLTDTQYF	TGTGCCAGCAGACCATATCTCGGGACAGGGGGCCTGACAGATACGCAGTATTTT
TRBV25-1	TRBJ1-4	NA	NA	15	CASSDVAAGNEKLFF	TGTGCCAGCAGTGATGTGGCCGCGGGGAACGAAAAACTGTTTTTT
TRBV11-3	TRBJ2-3	once	TRBD1	14	CASGTGDTIDTQYF	TGTGCCAGCGGGACAGGGGATACAATAGATACGCAGTATTTT
TRBV27	TRBJ2-2	NA	TRBD1	18	CASSPLDYGTGGPGWLFF	TGTGCCAGCAGTCCATTAGATTATGGGACAGGGGGCCCGGGTTGGCTGTTTTTT
TRBV5-1	TRBJ2-7	NA	NA	14	CASSLESISYEQYF	TGCGCCAGCAGCTTGGAATCAATCTCCTACGAGCAGTACTTC
TRBV13	TRBJ2-7	NA	TRBD1	14	CASSLVDRANEQYF	TGTGCCAGCAGCTTAGTGGACAGGGCCAACGAGCAGTACTTC
TRBV9	TRBJ2-2	NA	NA	14	CASRGSSGTGELFF	TGTGCCAGCAGGGGGTCCTCGGGAACCGGGGAGCTGTTTTTT
TRBV19	TRBJ2-2	few	NA	16	CASSIGGIVGTGELFF	TGTGCCAGTAGTATTGGAGGGATAGTAGGGACCGGGGAGCTGTTTTTT
TRBV7-9	TRBJ1-1	NA	NA	12	CASSLGVTEAFF	TGTGCCAGCAGCTTAGGAGTCACTGAAGCTTTCTTT
TRBV4-2	TRBJ1-5	NA	NA	16	CASSQVMSGGNQPQHF	TGTGCCAGCAGCCAAGTGATGTCGGGGGGCAATCAGCCCCAGCATTTT
TRBV2	TRBJ2-7	NA	TRBD1	15	CASSEISGQGSEQYF	TGTGCCAGCAGTGAAATTTCCGGACAGGGGAGCGAGCAGTACTTC
TRBV7-3	TRBJ2-1	NA	TRBD1	12	CASSTQGNEQFF	TGTGCCAGCAGCACACAGGGGAATGAGCAGTTCTTC
TRBV28	TRBJ1-2	NA	TRBD1	12	CASRVDRDGYTF	TGTGCCAGCAGAGTGGACAGGGATGGCTACACCTTC
TRBV11-2	TRBJ1-3	NA	NA	16	CASGPSEGKSGNTIYF	TGTGCCAGCGGGCCCTCTGAGGGAAAGTCTGGAAACACCATATATTTT
TRBV7-2	TRBJ2-1	NA	NA	14	CASSLARGPTEQFF	TGTGCCAGCAGCTTAGCGCGGGGTCCCACTGAGCAGTTCTTC
TRBV9	TRBJ2-1	NA	TRBD2	17	CASSVATGGSSYNEQFF	TGTGCCAGCAGCGTAGCTACGGGGGGGAGCTCCTACAATGAGCAGTTCTTC
TRBV7-9	TRBJ2-7	NA	NA	12	CSSSPMSYEQYF	TGTTCCAGCAGCCCTATGTCCTACGAGCAGTACTTC
TRBV7-6	TRBJ1-1	NA	NA	15	CASSLGPSGPTEAFF	TGTGCCAGCAGCTTAGGGCCTAGCGGGCCCACTGAAGCTTTCTTT
TRBV27	TRBJ2-7	NA	NA	14	CASSLAETGHEQYF	TGTGCCAGCAGTTTGGCCGAGACAGGCCACGAGCAGTACTTC